This TCR beta chain was captured by sequencing in a study of response to subunit inactivated influenza vaccine. This clonotype was picked up a small number of times. Its antigen is unknown. Each CDR3 protein gets one entry after TCRdb re-called the RT-PCR reads with MiXCR. Of around 170,000 distinct CDR3 sequences listed, about 10% are singletons. Findings and limits, study-wide: Few additional T cells are recruited per seasonal influenza vaccination, authors suggested.

There are 18 residues in the CDR3. The specimen comprised CD8+ T cells sorted from PBMCs, sampled less than 30 months after vaccination. This TCR came from a man between 50 and 75 years old who received an inactivated influenza vaccine. The chain uses TRBV21-1 and TRBJ2-3; TRBD2 is the table's D call, not checked against the DNA. TRBV21-1 constitutes a pseudogene. For the CDR3, the DNA is TGTGCCAGCAGCAACCTTAGCCGGGACTCCCCTAGCACAGATACGCAGTATTTT. Its protein is CASSNLSRDSPSTDTQYF.